The clone carrying this T cell receptor beta chain showed up just a few times. The antigen is undetermined. TCRdb keeps only in-frame clones here, not all; method: immunoSEQ multiplex PCR. The data hold approximately 4,700 clones, with 76% observed a single time. Busulfan-fludarabine conditioning, marrow transplant, and cyclophosphamide on days +3 and +4 were administered. The data originate from a study of T cells after posttransplantation cyclophosphamide. Findings and caveats of the study: Skin or GI-infiltrating T cells shared few TRB sequences with blood.

The material sequenced was PBMCs, taken after allogeneic stem cell transplant with posttransplant cyclophosphamide. The receptor's source is a male patient between 40 and 49 years old who received an allogeneic stem cell transplant from a related donor, was CMV-positive, and had acute and chronic GVHD. Part of the T cell pool may stem from the graft donor.

This chain's CDR3 is CASSQEAGRYGYTF. Written as DNA, the CDR3 is TGCGCCAGCAGCCAAGAGGCAGGTCGCTATGGCTACACCTTC. The chain is built from TRBV4-1 and TRBJ1-2; D gene uncertain. The CDR3 is made up of 14 amino acids. Between the trimmed V and J ends, which lost 0 bases and 4 bases, there was a span of 9 bases. The germline V gene encodes CDR1 MGHRA and CDR2 YSYEKL.